The source of this T cell receptor (beta chain) is a study of T cells in Graves' hyperthyroidism and ophthalmopathy. Study results and caveats: Most expanded thyroid clonotypes above 0.001 also appeared in blood.

Researchers took RNA transcripts and amplified the TCR beta CDR3 regions from them. The HTBI set primed first-round TCR CDR3 RT-PCR. In TCRdb, the multiplex PCR reads were re-called with MiXCR into one record per CDR3 protein. The sample has hundreds of thousands of distinct CDR3 sequences; around 13% are singletons. Hyperthyroidism had been newly diagnosed in patients aged 18 to 65, and its duration was under 2 months. In regard to this clonotype: Its antigen is undetermined.

Looked up from germline, CDR1 is GTSNPN and CDR2 is SVGIG (reference sequence). Unmatched junction bases numbered 11, after V lost 2 bases and J lost 2 bases. The CDR3 totals 17 residues. This chain uses TRBV30 with TRBJ2-7, with TRBD1 identical over 11 bases. The sequence derives from a woman under 30 with Graves' hyperthyroidism. Sequencing was done on a sample of blood. This CDR3 is CAWSNIIAGQGAYEQYF. The DNA for the CDR3 is TGTGCCTGGAGTAATATCATCGCGGGACAGGGGGCCTACGAGCAGTACTTC.